What follows is one TCR beta chain and its context. Assay used: immunoSEQ multiplex PCR; TCRdb lists only in-frame clones, some missing. Among 1,500,000 or so clones listed, roughly 96% were seen once. The data stem from a study of shared clonotypes between healthy human individuals. Trimming cost V 2 bases and J 2 bases; bases outside gene matches: 6. In germline, CDR1 is KGHSY, CDR2 FQNENV. The CDR3 has 15 residues. Source material: naive CD4+ T cells sorted from blood. Noted subset: CD45RA+ positively selected. The genes are TRBV16 and TRBJ2-7; 7 bases are shared with TRBD1. This receptor was obtained from a man under 40 in good health. The CDR3 loop reads CASSQRGTAAYEQYF. In DNA, the CDR3 is TGTGCCAGCAGCCAAAGGGGGACAGCGGCCTACGAGCAGTACTTC.